Each of the 13 T cell receptor beta chains below was sequenced from the same sample in a study of cytomegalovirus exposure and HLA in healthy donors. It was with 60 Vbeta and 13 Jbeta primers that the PCR ran. Sequencing was performed with immunoSEQ multiplex PCR; in TCRdb, only in-frame clones are kept and a portion is missing. The data show tens of thousands of clones, approximately 70% seen once. Sequencing was performed on PBMCs. These receptors originate from a man aged 25 to 40 in good health and CMV-seronegative.

V gene TRBV5-1 combines with J gene TRBJ2-1; 9 positions match TRBD2. Unmatched junction bases numbered 6, after V lost 2 bases and J lost 6 bases. This CDR3 has 15 amino acids. Germline-derived CDR1 and CDR2 are SGHRS and YFSETQ. CDR3 DNA sequence: TGCGCCAGCAGCTTCCCTAGCGGGAACCCCAATGAGCAGTTCTTC. It specifies CASSFPSGNPNEQFF.

The CDR3 spells CASSSGASGRWGYNEQFF. CDR3 DNA sequence: TGTGCCAGCAGCTCAGGGGCTAGCGGGAGATGGGGCTACAATGAGCAGTTCTTC. The chain is built from TRBV9 and TRBJ2-1, with TRBD2 matching over 10 bases. The J segment lost 3 bases and the V segment lost 4 bases, leaving 13 bases of the junction unmatched. In germline, CDR1 is SGDLS, CDR2 YYNGEE. The CDR3 totals 18 residues.

The chain recombines TRBV2 with TRBJ2-1; 8 bases are shared with TRBD2. The CDR3 has 14 residues. The V gene end was trimmed by 6 bases and the J gene end by 6 bases; junction bases not matched to a gene: 7. From germline, CDR1 is SNHLY and CDR2 FYNNEI. CDR3 sequence: CASSSSGLTNEQFF. The CDR3 coding sequence is TGTGCCAGCAGCTCTAGCGGGTTAACCAATGAGCAGTTCTTC.

This chain links TRBV5-1 with TRBJ1-4; 7 nucleotides align to TRBD1. This CDR3 has 14 residues. Germline assignment: CDR1 SGHRS and CDR2 YFSETQ. Losses at the gene ends were 3 bases for V and 8 bases for J; bases not matched to a gene: 7. The DNA of the CDR3 is TGCGCCAGCAGCTCTTTAGGGGGCAACGAAAAACTGTTTTTT. Translation gives CASSSLGGNEKLFF.

This sequence joins TRBV15 and TRBJ1-1; D possibly corresponds to TRBD1 (6 bases). Germline V lookup: CDR1 LNHNV, CDR2 YYDKDF (reference sequence). Trimming shortened V by 1 base and J by 5 bases, and 17 bases separated the two germline ends. This CDR3 has 16 residues. The CDR3 DNA is TGTGCCACCAGCAGAGGGTCGGGGGGGCGTCTAACTGAAGCTTTCTTT. This codes for CATSRGSGGRLTEAFF.

This clone occurred a few times. The chain is built from TRBV5-4 and TRBJ2-7; D is perhaps TRBD2 (5 bases). CDR1 and CDR2 from the germline V gene are SGHNT and YYREEE (reference sequence). The CDR3 covers 16 residues. The V end lost 4 bases, the J end lost 4 bases, and 21 bases lay between the germline ends. The CDR3 reads CASSPTAGTMSYEQYF. CDR3 nucleotides: TGTGCCAGCAGCCCGACGGCGGGTACTATGTCGTACGAGCAGTACTTC.

This chain joins TRBV5-6 and TRBJ1-2; the match to TRBD1 covers 8 bases. V lost 2 bases and J lost 3; bases outside the gene matches: 15. Germline CDR1 reads SGHDT; CDR2 reads YYEEEE. This CDR3 contains 18 residues. Here the CDR3 reads CASSLPFRTGSPDYGYTF. The CDR3 coding sequence is TGTGCCAGCAGCTTACCGTTCAGGACAGGGAGTCCTGACTATGGCTACACCTTC.

The V and J genes are TRBV7-9 and TRBJ2-7; the match to TRBD1 covers 9 bases. This CDR3 spans 16 amino acids. V gave up 5 bases and J gave up 7 bases; unmatched junction bases: 15. Germline-derived CDR1 and CDR2 are SEHNR and FQNEAQ (reference sequence). The CDR3 region has the DNA TGTGCCAGCAGCCCTATTCCGGGACAGGGATCGTCGGAGCAGTACTTC. Residues: CASSPIPGQGSSEQYF.

The rearrangement uses TRBV2 and TRBJ2-7; tentatively, D is TRBD2 (5 bases). This CDR3 has 11 residues. V lost 4 bases to trimming and J lost 7 bases, with 8 bases between them. The germline gives CDR1 SNHLY, CDR2 FYNNEI. The CDR3 DNA follows: TGTGCCAGCAGTGCGAGGGTTGAGCAGTACGTC. As protein: CASSARVEQYV.

This clone was seen a handful of times. The gene calls are TRBV5-1 and TRBJ1-5; no clear D gene. Germline-derived CDR1 and CDR2 are SGHRS and YFSETQ. Trimming took off 0 bases at V and 1 base at J, with 8 bases between the two ends. The CDR3 runs 15 residues. In nucleotides, the CDR3 is TGCGCCAGCAGCTTGGAAGGAGACAGCAATCAGCCCCAGCATTTT. Translating gives CASSLEGDSNQPQHF.

This clone was found a few times. The gene calls are TRBV5-1 and TRBJ2-1; 9 bases fit TRBD2. CDR1 is SGHRS, CDR2 YFSETQ, per germline. The CDR3 runs to 16 residues. V lost 0 bases, J lost 8 bases, and 9 bases stayed unmatched. This CDR3 is CASSLVAGGPPYEQFF. As DNA, the CDR3 is TGCGCCAGCAGCTTGGTGGCGGGAGGGCCTCCCTATGAGCAGTTCTTC. The full variable domain, rest sourced from reference TRBV5-1 and TRBJ2-1, is KAGVTQTPRYLIKTRGQQVTLSCSPISGHRSVSWYQQTPGQGLQFLFEYFSETQRNKGNFPGRFSGRQFSNSRSEMNVSTLELGDSALYLCASSLVAGGPPYEQFFGPGTRLTVL.

This clone was observed a few times. DNA for the CDR3: TGTGCCAGCAGCTTAGCGCACGGGGCTGAAGCTTTCTTT. Translated: CASSLAHGAEAFF. The chain links TRBV7-6 to TRBJ1-1, with D hard to call. Germline CDR1 is SGHVS and CDR2 is FNYEAQ. Trimming stripped 0 bases from V and 6 bases from J, with 8 bases between. CDR3 length equals 13 residues.

This clone occurred once. The chain combines TRBV29-1 with TRBJ1-5; 8 bases align to TRBD1. CDR3 length: 12 amino acids. V trimming: 5 bases; J trimming: 5 bases; junction bases outside the gene matches: 2. Germline V gene sequence: CDR1 SQVTM, CDR2 ANQGSEA. In DNA form, the CDR3 reads TGCAGCGTTCGGACAGGGCATCAGCCCCAGCATTTT. Translation: CSVRTGHQPQHF.